This TCR beta chain was documented in a study of neoadjuvant anti-PD-1 for oral cavity cancer. About the study: Patients without progression got a fourth dose around day 43.

The CDR3 length is 17 residues. Germline CDR1 SEHNR, CDR2 FQNEAQ (reference sequence). Trimming shortened V by 2 bases and J by 0 bases, and 13 bases separated the two germline ends. These newly diagnosed stage II-IVA oral cavity squamous cell carcinoma patients had no prior systemic or radiation treatment. Six replicates per PBMC sample, mostly from 400 to 500 ng of genomic DNA. The data were produced by immunoSEQ multiplex PCR, yet TCRdb's version contains in-frame clones alone and is incomplete. The sample holds 75,000 or so clones; under 90% are singletons and the top ten take about 2.9%. This material consisted of PBMCs, taken before nivolumab (anti-PD-1) treatment. This receptor was taken from a person aged 35 to 85 with oral cavity squamous cell carcinoma. The J gene is TRBJ2-2, the V gene TRBV7-9; a possible D gene is TRBD1 (5 bases). The CDR3 DNA follows: TGTGCCAGCAGCTTAAAGGGGCCCCAATCGAACACCGGGGAGCTGTTTTTT. Amino acids: CASSLKGPQSNTGELFF.